Listed below are T cell receptor beta chains from one sample, sequenced in a study of identical twins. In TCRdb, the 5' RACE reads were re-called with MiXCR into one record per CDR3 protein. The sample yields about 890,000 distinct CDR3 sequences, around 12% seen once. This sample was also put to use in a study of yellow fever vaccine responses in identical twins.

The specimen sequenced was PBMCs. These receptor sequences come from a woman aged 18-29 years in good health. Both conserved end residues are part of each CDR3. A D gene is named only where the DNA matches it firmly. Only some rows state a clone size, as once, few, many or a class for expanded clones.

V gene: TRBV7-2; D gene: NA; J gene: TRBJ2-1; clone size: many; CDR3 DNA: TGTGCCAGCAGTCGGATTGGGGGGAATGAGCAGTTCTTC; CDR3 protein: CASSRIGGNEQFF
V gene: TRBV5-1; D gene: NA; J gene: TRBJ1-6; clone size: few; CDR3 DNA: TGCGCCAGCAGCGAGGAATTCAGCTATAATTCACCCCTCCACTTT; CDR3 protein: CASSEEFSYNSPLHF
V gene: TRBV20-1; D gene: NA; J gene: TRBJ2-1; clone size: few; CDR3 DNA: TGCAGTGCTAGTATGGGGATCTCCTACAATGAGCAGTTCTTC; CDR3 protein: CSASMGISYNEQFF
V gene: TRBV20-1; D gene: TRBD2; J gene: TRBJ2-1; clone size: few; CDR3 DNA: TGCAGTGCTAGCGGGACTAGCGGAGTTGAGCAGTTCTTC; CDR3 protein: CSASGTSGVEQFF
V gene: TRBV14; D gene: NA; J gene: TRBJ1-3; clone size: few; CDR3 DNA: TGTGCCAGCAGCCAAGATCGAGCCATCTCTGGAAACACCATATATTTT; CDR3 protein: CASSQDRAISGNTIYF
V gene: TRBV28; D gene: NA; J gene: TRBJ2-5; clone size: many; CDR3 DNA: TGTGCCAGCACCCACTCCTGGCAAGAGACCCAGTACTTC; CDR3 protein: CASTHSWQETQYF
V gene: TRBV20-1; D gene: TRBD2; J gene: TRBJ2-1; clone size: NA; CDR3 DNA: TGCAGTGCTAGAGGGGGACTAGATGGAACCTACAATGAGCAGTTCTTC; CDR3 protein: CSARGGLDGTYNEQFF
V gene: TRBV6-6; D gene: NA; J gene: TRBJ2-1; clone size: NA; CDR3 DNA: TGTGCCAGCAGTTACGTCGACAATGAGCAGTTCTTC; CDR3 protein: CASSYVDNEQFF
V gene: TRBV12-3/TRBV12-4; D gene: NA; J gene: TRBJ2-1; clone size: NA; CDR3 DNA: TGTGCCAGCAGTTCTCAGCGGGCCTCCTACAATGAGCAGTTCTTC; CDR3 protein: CASSSQRASYNEQFF
V gene: TRBV7-9; D gene: NA; J gene: TRBJ1-4; clone size: few; CDR3 DNA: TGTGCCAGCAGCCAATCAACGGGCGCCTTGGGCGAAAAACTGTTTTTT; CDR3 protein: CASSQSTGALGEKLFF
V gene: TRBV28; D gene: NA; J gene: TRBJ2-1; clone size: NA; CDR3 DNA: TGTGCCAGCAGCCCAATGGGGCCTGCGGTCTTCGAGCAGTTCTTC; CDR3 protein: CASSPMGPAVFEQFF
V gene: TRBV12-3/TRBV12-4; D gene: NA; J gene: TRBJ2-1; clone size: NA; CDR3 DNA: TGTGCCAGCAGTTCCCTGGACGGGAACAATGAGCAGTTCTTC; CDR3 protein: CASSSLDGNNEQFF
V gene: TRBV29-1; D gene: NA; J gene: TRBJ2-7; clone size: few; CDR3 DNA: TGCAGCGTTGTGGAGGTCTCCGAGCAGTACTTC; CDR3 protein: CSVVEVSEQYF
V gene: TRBV15; D gene: NA; J gene: TRBJ2-1; clone size: NA; CDR3 DNA: TGTGCCCCCACGGTAGCAAATGAGCAGTTCTTC; CDR3 protein: CAPTVANEQFF
V gene: TRBV20-1; D gene: TRBD2; J gene: TRBJ2-1; clone size: few; CDR3 DNA: TGCAGTGCAAAACTAGCGGGCCTCGCCAATGAGCAGTTCTTC; CDR3 protein: CSAKLAGLANEQFF
V gene: TRBV20-1; D gene: NA; J gene: TRBJ2-7; clone size: NA; CDR3 DNA: TGCAGTGCCCCTCTCACGGATATCAACTCCTACGAGCAGTACTTC; CDR3 protein: CSAPLTDINSYEQYF
V gene: TRBV28; D gene: TRBD1; J gene: TRBJ1-4; clone size: few; CDR3 DNA: TGTGCCAGCAGTTCTATCGGGACAGCTAATGAAAAACTGTTTTTT; CDR3 protein: CASSSIGTANEKLFF
V gene: TRBV7-2; D gene: TRBD1; J gene: TRBJ1-5; clone size: NA; CDR3 DNA: TGTGCCAGCAGCCAGCGGACAGGCTTTAATCAGCCCCAGCATTTT; CDR3 protein: CASSQRTGFNQPQHF
V gene: TRBV7-2; D gene: TRBD2; J gene: TRBJ2-3; clone size: few; CDR3 DNA: TGTGCCAGCAGCTTAGCCCCCGCCAGACTAGCGGGAGACAGCGCAGATACGCAGTATTTT; CDR3 protein: CASSLAPARLAGDSADTQYF
V gene: TRBV7-2; D gene: NA; J gene: TRBJ2-3; clone size: NA; CDR3 DNA: TGTGCCAGCAGCTTAAACTCAGATACGCAGTATTTT; CDR3 protein: CASSLNSDTQYF
V gene: TRBV24-1; D gene: TRBD1; J gene: TRBJ1-2; clone size: few; CDR3 DNA: TGTGCCACCGCAGGGGGAAACGGAGGCTACACCTTC; CDR3 protein: CATAGGNGGYTF
V gene: TRBV20-1; D gene: TRBD1; J gene: TRBJ1-1; clone size: NA; CDR3 DNA: TGCAGTGCTAGAGAACTGTACAGGGACAGCACTGAAGCTTTCTTT; CDR3 protein: CSARELYRDSTEAFF
V gene: TRBV3-1; D gene: NA; J gene: TRBJ1-1; clone size: NA; CDR3 DNA: TGTGCCAGCAGCCAGGACGACAGGTTTGAAAGAGAAGCTTTCTTT; CDR3 protein: CASSQDDRFEREAFF
V gene: TRBV20-1; D gene: TRBD1; J gene: TRBJ1-5; clone size: NA; CDR3 DNA: TGCAGTGCTAGACCCCGTGGGACAGGGGGCAATCAGCCCCAGCATTTT; CDR3 protein: CSARPRGTGGNQPQHF
V gene: TRBV28; D gene: TRBD1; J gene: TRBJ1-1; clone size: few; CDR3 DNA: TGTGCCAGCAGTGACACAGGGGTGGAAGCTTTCTTT; CDR3 protein: CASSDTGVEAFF
V gene: TRBV28; D gene: TRBD2; J gene: TRBJ2-2; clone size: NA; CDR3 DNA: TGTGCCAGCAGTCCGAAGGGACTAGCGAACACCGGGGAGCTGTTTTTT; CDR3 protein: CASSPKGLANTGELFF
V gene: TRBV4-2; D gene: TRBD2; J gene: TRBJ2-3; clone size: NA; CDR3 DNA: TGTGCCAGCAGCCAAGATACAGCGGGAGGGCGTATGGGAGATACGCAGTATTTT; CDR3 protein: CASSQDTAGGRMGDTQYF
V gene: TRBV20-1; D gene: TRBD2; J gene: TRBJ2-3; clone size: NA; CDR3 DNA: TGCAGTGCTAGGGGCGGGAGGGCTGGGGATACGCAGTATTTT; CDR3 protein: CSARGGRAGDTQYF
V gene: TRBV5-1; D gene: TRBD2; J gene: TRBJ2-1; clone size: NA; CDR3 DNA: TGCGCCAGCAGCTTGGTCTTCCTAGCGGGGGGCGTGTTGGCTCCTGGCTCCTACAATGAGCAGTTCTTC; CDR3 protein: CASSLVFLAGGVLAPGSYNEQFF
V gene: TRBV24-1; D gene: NA; J gene: TRBJ2-1; clone size: many; CDR3 DNA: TGTGCCACCAGTCTAACAGGATACAATGAGCAGTTCTTC; CDR3 protein: CATSLTGYNEQFF
V gene: TRBV7-9; D gene: NA; J gene: TRBJ2-5; clone size: NA; CDR3 DNA: TGTGCCAGCAGCCATTCAGACAGGGAGGAAGAGACCCAGTACTTC; CDR3 protein: CASSHSDREEETQYF
V gene: TRBV12-3/TRBV12-4; D gene: TRBD1; J gene: TRBJ2-1; clone size: NA; CDR3 DNA: TGTGCCAGCTTACACGGTGGGGACAGGGTCAACAATGAGCAGTTCTTC; CDR3 protein: CASLHGGDRVNNEQFF
V gene: TRBV12-3/TRBV12-4; D gene: NA; J gene: TRBJ2-1; clone size: many; CDR3 DNA: TGTGCCAGCAGCCTCGACAGGCCCTCCTACAATGAGCAGTTCTTC; CDR3 protein: CASSLDRPSYNEQFF
V gene: TRBV7-9; D gene: NA; J gene: TRBJ2-3; clone size: NA; CDR3 DNA: TGTGCCAGCAGCTTATTAACTGGTGGGGATACGCAGTATTTC; CDR3 protein: CASSLLTGGDTQYF
V gene: TRBV11-2; D gene: TRBD1; J gene: TRBJ1-2; clone size: few; CDR3 DNA: TGTGCCAGCAGCTTAGGGACAGGGACAACCTATGGCTACACCTTC; CDR3 protein: CASSLGTGTTYGYTF
V gene: TRBV7-9; D gene: NA; J gene: TRBJ1-2; clone size: NA; CDR3 DNA: TGTGCCAGCAGCCTAGACCGGGACCCGAGAATCTATGGCTACACCTTC; CDR3 protein: CASSLDRDPRIYGYTF
V gene: TRBV11-2; D gene: NA; J gene: TRBJ2-5; clone size: NA; CDR3 DNA: TGTGCCAGCAGCTTAGGACAGGTTGGGGTGCCAAGAGAGACCCAGTACTTC; CDR3 protein: CASSLGQVGVPRETQYF
V gene: TRBV4-1; D gene: NA; J gene: TRBJ1-4; clone size: NA; CDR3 DNA: TGCGCCAGCAGCCAAGACCCGGGTACAACTAATGAAAAACTGTTTTTT; CDR3 protein: CASSQDPGTTNEKLFF
V gene: TRBV29-1; D gene: TRBD1; J gene: TRBJ2-3; clone size: NA; CDR3 DNA: TGCAGCGTTGACCCGGACAGGGCGGGAGATACGCAGTATTTT; CDR3 protein: CSVDPDRAGDTQYF